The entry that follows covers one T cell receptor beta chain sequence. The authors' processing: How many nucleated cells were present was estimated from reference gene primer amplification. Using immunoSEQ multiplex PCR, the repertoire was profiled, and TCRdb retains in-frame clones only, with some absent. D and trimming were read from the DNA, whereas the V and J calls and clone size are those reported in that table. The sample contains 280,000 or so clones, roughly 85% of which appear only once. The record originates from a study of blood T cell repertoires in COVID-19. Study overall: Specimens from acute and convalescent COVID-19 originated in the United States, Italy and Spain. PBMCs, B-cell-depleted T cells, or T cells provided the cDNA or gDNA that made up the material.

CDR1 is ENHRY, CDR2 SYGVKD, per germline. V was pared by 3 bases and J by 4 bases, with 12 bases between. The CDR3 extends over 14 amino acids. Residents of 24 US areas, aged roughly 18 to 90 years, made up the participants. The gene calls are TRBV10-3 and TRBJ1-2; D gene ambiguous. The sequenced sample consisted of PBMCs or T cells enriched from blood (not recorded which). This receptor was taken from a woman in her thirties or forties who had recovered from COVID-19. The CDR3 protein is CAISELRPGYGYTF. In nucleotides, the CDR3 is TGTGCCATCAGTGAATTAAGGCCGGGCTATGGCTACACCTTC.